The text below deals with one TCR beta chain. In germline, CDR1 is LNHDA, CDR2 SQIVND (reference sequence). This CDR3 has 15 residues. The ends were cut back, 5 bases at V and 7 bases at J, with 17 bases in the middle. The data derive from a study of blood T cell repertoires in COVID-19. Across the whole study: COVID-19 samples, acute and convalescent, were from the United States, Italy and Spain.

Profiling relied on immunoSEQ multiplex PCR, and the TCRdb table lists in-frame clones only, not all of them. The table records tens of thousands of clones, around 87% of them present only once. This clonotype was obtained from an older woman with acute or convalescent COVID-19. The sequenced sample consisted of peripheral blood. The V gene is TRBV19, the J gene TRBJ1-4, with D uncertain. Written as DNA, the CDR3 is TGTGCCAGTAGTCCCCTGACCTACGGAGGTGAAAAACTGTTTTTT. Translating it yields CASSPLTYGGEKLFF.